This T cell receptor beta chain was retrieved from a study of CXCR3-negative and CXCR3-positive naive CD8 T cells. The study's findings and limits: Comparably high diversity was seen in both naive subsets, and much lower diversity in memory CD8+ cells. TRBV-TRBJ usage was alike in naive CXCR3-negative and CXCR3-positive cells but differed in memory cells. CXCR3-positive naive cells had more hydrophobic TRB CDR3s than CXCR3-negative naive cells.

5' RACE with UMI labels generated the TRB cDNA libraries. Each CDR3 protein gets one entry in TCRdb, which reprocessed the 5' RACE reads and gives no DNA. The sample has some 100,000 distinct CDR3 sequences, and its top ten clones hold 0.35% to 0.4%. The CDR3 runs to 13 residues. Germline CDR1 is MNHEY and CDR2 is SMNVEV (reference sequence). Naive CD8+ T cells showed CD45RO-CCR7+CD27+CD95-. Comments on this clonotype: No antigen is known for it.

This chain links TRBV27 with TRBJ2-3; the TRBD1 assignment by TCRdb is unverifiable without DNA. The sequencing sample was made of naive CXCR3+ CD8+ T cells from blood. Indicated subset: CD45RO-CCR7+CD27+CD95- naive CD8+ T cells expressing CXCR3 (TNR3+). This TCR came from a human donor in good health. Some clones in this sample may be carry-over from other donors' samples. This CDR3 is CASSTRVPDTQYF.